The present T cell receptor beta chain was sequenced within a study of early T cells in non-severe SARS-CoV-2 infection. Each cDNA molecule carried a unique molecular identifier. TCRdb re-derived calls from the 5' RACE reads in MiXCR, one entry per CDR3 protein. The data contain under 85,000 distinct CDR3 sequences, 12% of them seen just once; the ten biggest clones take up about 2.7%. There are many counts of this clonotype. Per germline, CDR1 WSHSY and CDR2 SAAADI. The CDR3 runs to 11 residues. V was cut by 8 bases and J by 7 bases, with 12 bases left in between. This chain joins TRBV10-2 and TRBJ2-7, with D tentatively TRBD1 (6 bases). This TCR came from an adult who was a healthcare worker with PCR-confirmed SARS-CoV-2 infection or an uninfected control (not recorded which). The sequenced material came from whole blood. The CDR3 nucleotides are TGCGCCAGCCGACAGGCCGAGGAGCAGTACTTC. Translation: CASRQAEEQYF.